The 2 T cell receptor beta chains presented below share a single source sample, sequenced in a study of CXCR3-negative and CXCR3-positive naive CD8 T cells. Study findings and constraints: The TRB CDR3s that CXCR3-positive naive cells carried were more hydrophobic than those of CXCR3-negative naive cells.

The antigens of these receptors remain unknown. Each TRB cDNA library was prepared by 5' RACE (with UMI labels). TCRdb reprocessed the 5' RACE reads, with one entry per CDR3 protein and no DNA. Recorded for this sample: 90,000 to 150,000 distinct CDR3 sequences. Sequenced input: naive CXCR3+ CD8+ T cells from blood. Documented subset: CD45RO-CCR7+CD27+CD95- naive CD8+ T cells expressing CXCR3 (TNR3+). These receptors originate from a human donor in good health. Some clones in this sample may be carry-over from other donors' samples.

The chain has TRBV2 and TRBJ2-3; there is no DNA to check the TCRdb D call of TRBD1. CDR1 is SNHLY and CDR2 is FYNNEI in the germline V gene. The CDR3 is 18 residues long. The CDR3 sequence is CASRGTGGALTSTDTQYF.

The V and J genes are TRBV28 and TRBJ2-7; the TCRdb call, TRBD1, lacks DNA for checking. Germline values: CDR1 MDHEN, CDR2 SYDVKM. CDR3 size: 15 residues. CDR3 residues: CASSWSGTGAIEQYF. The whole variable domain, remainder taken from reference TRBV28 and TRBJ2-7, is DVKVTQSSRYLVKRTGEKVFLECVQDMDHENMFWYRQDPGLGLRLIYFSYDVKMKEKGDIPEGYSVSREKKERFSLILESASTNQTSMYLCASSWSGTGAIEQYFGPGTRLTVT.